This TCR beta chain was found in a study of blood T cell repertoires in COVID-19. Source study methods: Amplification with reference gene primers provided the estimates of nucleated cell counts. Method: immunoSEQ multiplex PCR; TCRdb's copy keeps in-frame clones and lacks some. From that table come the V and J calls and clone size; the DNA was used to work out D and trimming. The repertoire includes approximately 50,000 clones, roughly 89% of them detected once, and approximately 10% sits in the top ten. The V gene's germline CDR1 is MDHEN and CDR2 SYDVKM. The length of the CDR3 is 15 residues. The V gene end was trimmed by 2 bases and the J gene end by 1 base; junction bases not matched to a gene: 3.

The sequencing input was peripheral blood. The origin of this receptor is a man older than 75 with active or convalescent COVID-19. V gene TRBV28 combines with J gene TRBJ2-5, with 8 bases matching TRBD2. The CDR3 here is CASSLGRGVQETQYF. The CDR3 DNA reads TGTGCCAGCAGTTTAGGGCGGGGGGTCCAAGAGACCCAGTACTTC. The complete variable domain, with remaining parts taken from reference TRBV28 and TRBJ2-5, reads DVKVTQSSRYLVKRTGEKVFLECVQDMDHENMFWYRQDPGLGLRLIYFSYDVKMKEKGDIPEGYSVSREKKERFSLILESASTNQTSMYLCASSLGRGVQETQYFGPGTRLLVL.